This paragraph reports one T cell receptor beta chain. No antigen is known for it. The sample originates from a study of cytomegalovirus exposure and HLA in healthy donors. General study points: Later on, an analysis tied some 17,000 TCR beta sequences to HLA alleles at 0.05 false discovery rate. Most TCR beta V segments were productive about 87% or about 30% of the time in an earlier analysis. The classifier reportedly diagnosed cytomegalovirus status with high specificity and sensitivity. Researchers reported in a later analysis that a missense DCLRE1C variant was tied to TCR beta V- and J-gene trimming.

Germline CDR1 SGHRS, CDR2 YFSETQ. Trimming pared 5 bases from V and 8 bases from J, leaving 30 bases between. This CDR3 comprises 18 residues. The PCR employed 60 Vbeta primers together with 13 Jbeta primers. The data were produced by immunoSEQ multiplex PCR, yet TCRdb's version contains in-frame clones alone and is incomplete. Among 100,000 to 150,000 clones listed, roughly three fifths were seen once. J is TRBJ2-3 and V is TRBV5-1, with D maybe TRBD2 (7 bases). The sequencing sample was made of PBMCs. This TCR was sampled from a man younger than 35 in good health and CMV-seronegative. DNA of the CDR3: TGCGCCAGCAGGATTGGGTTTGAGGGGGGGCCCGTCTGGGTTACGCAGTATTTT. This sequence encodes CASRIGFEGGPVWVTQYF.